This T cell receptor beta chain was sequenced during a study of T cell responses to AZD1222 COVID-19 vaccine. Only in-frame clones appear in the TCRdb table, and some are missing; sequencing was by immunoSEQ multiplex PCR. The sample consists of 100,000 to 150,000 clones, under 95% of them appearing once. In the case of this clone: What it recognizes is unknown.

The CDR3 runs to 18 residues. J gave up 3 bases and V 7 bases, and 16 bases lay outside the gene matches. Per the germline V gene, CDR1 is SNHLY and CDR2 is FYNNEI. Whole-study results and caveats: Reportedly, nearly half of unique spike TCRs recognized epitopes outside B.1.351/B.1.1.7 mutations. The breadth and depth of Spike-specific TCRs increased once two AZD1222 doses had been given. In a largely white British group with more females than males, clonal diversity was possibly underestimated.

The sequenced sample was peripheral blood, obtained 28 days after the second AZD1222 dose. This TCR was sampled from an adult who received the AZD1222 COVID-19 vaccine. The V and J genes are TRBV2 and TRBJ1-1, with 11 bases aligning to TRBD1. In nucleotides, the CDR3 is TGTGCCAGCAACGATGTGGTCGGGACAGGGGGGTGGGACACTGAAGCTTTCTTT. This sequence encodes CASNDVVGTGGWDTEAFF.